This TCR beta chain derives from a study of T cell repertoires in cytomegalovirus infection. Study overall: Both recently identified HLA-C-restricted and well-studied HLA-B-restricted CMV epitopes were used in the study. It can be stated that public TCR beta signatures indicated CMV infection as well as a matching HLA type. The study's findings and limits: Identification of carriers of CMV plus the relevant HLA was performed using cumulative public TCR beta family frequency. HLA-C-restricted CMV-specific TCR beta clonotypes were dominant in the ex vivo response.

TCRdb itself ran the reads through MiXCR, one entry per CDR3 protein. This table has approximately 990,000 distinct CDR3 sequences, around 30% appearing once. There are many counts of this clonotype. As yet, its antigen is unknown. This CDR3 is built from 23 residues. The germline V and J ends were trimmed by 1 base and 0 bases, with 31 bases remaining between them. CDR1 is MNHEY, CDR2 SMNVEV, per germline (reference sequence). The sequences come from cultured CD8+ T cells from PBMCs, collected from culture after CMV antigen stimulation. The V gene is TRBV27, the J gene TRBJ1-5, with D uncertain. The sequence was collected from a human donor in good health (CMV status not recorded). Some clones in this sample may be carry-over from other donors' samples. CDR3 region: CASSLYSPSTGLTTEYSNQPQHF. The CDR3 DNA reads TGTGCCAGCAGTTTATATTCGCCTTCGACCGGACTTACAACGGAGTATAGCAATCAGCCCCAGCATTTT.